The present TCR beta chain was sequenced within a study of shared clonotypes between healthy human individuals (dated by TCRdb to the early 2020s). Notes on the research overall: Three men and two women, aged 18 to 49 years, made up the cohort. For each donor, CD4 naive and CD4 memory were each run on three plates, CD8 naive on two plates, and CD8 memory on one plate. To estimate repertoire size and how much clonotype sharing occurs between individuals, the study deeply sequenced the blood TCR repertoires of five healthy adults. Libraries were prepared and TCR repertoires were sequenced by different laboratories using diverse techniques, in order to increase sequencing depth and limit assay-specific biases. Between about 0.85 and 8.9 billion PBMCs per donor were obtained by leukapheresis. Results and caveats for the whole study, not just this receptor: Naive subsets generally had larger estimated clonotype richness than memory subsets. Sampling was restricted to blood, and TCR repertoires in tissue are likely to differ from TCR repertoires in blood. Clonotypes shared by all four sorted-subset donors showed higher generation probabilities than non-shared clonotypes. Because the study included a small number of donors, the genetic and exposure-history diversity represented was limited. Across a handful of donors, roughly 5.4% of naive CD4, approximately 3.6% of naive CD8, 2% to 2.5% of memory CD4, and approximately 0.42% of memory CD8 clonotypes were shared. Even with the large sequencing depth, rarefaction of the sorted-subset datasets indicated that sequencing was incomplete. Pairwise subsampling led to the expectation that sequencing depth would affect the degree of clonotype sharing among donors.

Using the deep immunoSEQ assay, multiplex PCR amplified TCR CDR3 regions from genomic DNA. Extracted genomic DNA from each cell subset was distributed evenly across all wells of several immunoSEQ 96-well plates, and each plate was treated as a replicate. Each replicate PCR for sorted subsets received about 200 ng genomic DNA, equal to about 30,000 T cell genomes. Purified libraries were quantified with a Qubit 3.0 fluorometer, sized on a Bioanalyzer 2100, and re-quantified with the KAPA Library Quantification kit. Every immunoSEQ 96-well plate was sequenced on a dedicated single-read 150-cycle Illumina NextSeq 550 flow cell. The paper's data handling went like this. Because only junctional sequences without quality scores were contained in the immunoSEQ output, filtering matching that applied to full-length reads could not be performed. To assign V/J genes and CDR3, sequences were annotated using PyIR, a Python wrapper for IgBLAST v1.9, with IMGT germline references. Reads were removed for weak V/J assignments (E-value above 1e-6), missing CDR3, stop codons, out-of-frame junctions, or ambiguous translated residues. A V3J clonotype was defined by an identical inferred V gene, J gene, and CDR3 amino acid sequence. To compute the percentage overlap between repertoires, the number of shared unique clonotypes was divided by the size of the smaller repertoire. Repertoire richness was assessed with RTK rarefaction, the Chao1 estimator, and Recon v2.1 estimates of unobserved clonotypes. For all TCRbeta clonotypes obtained by the gDNA method from four donors, generation probabilities were computed with OLGA. TCRdb retrieved this table from immuneACCESS and kept in-frame rearrangements only. Not all clones are present; in checked studies, unresolved V genes account for under half, and no reason is known for the remainder. V, J and clone size are taken as reported in that table, and D and trimming were inferred from the DNA itself. The sample profile shows 850,000 to 1,200,000 clones; about 80% of them were found once. The ten top clones hold 1.2% to 1.5% of the sample.

As encoded in the germline V gene (reference sequence), CDR1 is GTSNPN while CDR2 is SVGIG. Including the terminal cysteine and phenylalanine, the CDR3 comprises 15 residues. The DNA shown is the 45-base CDR3, in frame from base 1. V and J are truncated by 4 bases and 1 base respectively, leaving an intervening sequence of 15 bases. Healthy HIV-negative adults with no recently reported acute infections or vaccinations were included as donors. Every donor was a Caucasian adult living in Nashville, Tennessee, USA. CD4+ T cells were enriched by magnetic negative selection, after which naive cells were positively selected on CD45RA and the negative fraction was taken as the memory subset. Blood was collected by leukapheresis, and PBMCs were isolated by Ficoll-Histopaque density gradient centrifugation and then cryopreserved in liquid nitrogen vapor phase. Analytical flow cytometry was used to check the purity and quantity of each magnetically sorted T cell population. Each sorted fraction had its genomic DNA isolated and then quantified by UV absorbance on a Nanodrop 2000c.

Turning to this clone: The specificity of this receptor is unknown. The record has no base qualities; no much larger clone is one base away.

The sequence joins TRBV30 to TRBJ2-3; a tentative D call is TRBD2 (6 bases match). The sequence was obtained from a man between 18 and 29 years old in good health. Sequencing input: memory CD4+ T cells sorted from blood. The sample's cell subset or site label, decoded: CD45RA-negative fraction. The nucleotides read TGTGCCTGGACCCCCTTGGGCGGGGGCACAGATACGCAGTATTTT. It encodes CAWTPLGGGTDTQYF.